Sequencing of this T cell receptor (beta chain) was carried out in a study of blood T cell repertoires in COVID-19. The overall study: Some COVID-19 samples were acute and others convalescent; all came from the United States, Italy and Spain. PBMCs, B-cell-depleted T cells, or T cells provided the cDNA or gDNA that made up the material.

The CDR3 runs to 12 residues. Germline CDR1 and CDR2: MNHEY and SVGAGI. The V end lost 9 bases, the J end lost 1 base, and 7 bases lay between the germline ends. As processed by the authors: It was from reference gene primer amplification that nucleated cell counts were estimated. TCRdb keeps only in-frame clones here, not all; method: immunoSEQ multiplex PCR. V, J and clone size reflect that table, while D and trimming were determined from the DNA. Among 90,000 to 100,000 clones listed, around nine tenths were seen once. The sequenced sample consisted of peripheral blood. The V and J genes are TRBV6-5 and TRBJ2-1; unclear D gene. The receptor's source is a man in his fifties with acute or convalescent COVID-19. Here the CDR3 reads CASSDSYNEQFF. The DNA for the CDR3 is TGTGCCAGTTCAGATTCCTACAATGAGCAGTTCTTC.